The TCR beta chain described here comes from a study of blood T cell repertoires in COVID-19. Study overall: COVID-19 samples from acute and convalescent phases originated in the United States, Italy and Spain. In each case, the material was cDNA or gDNA derived from T cells, B-cell-depleted T cells, or PBMCs.

The CDR3 is 16 residues long. Germline CDR1 SGHRS, CDR2 YFSETQ. The germline V and J ends were trimmed by 2 bases and 1 base, with 13 bases remaining between them. In the original analysis: Estimation of nucleated cell counts was performed using reference gene primer amplification. Only in-frame clones appear in the TCRdb table, and some are missing; sequencing was by immunoSEQ multiplex PCR. V and J calls and clone size are given by that table; D and trimming were obtained from the DNA. The sample records approximately 460,000 clones, roughly 89% being singletons. In Seattle, patients joined the study during active infection and were tracked longitudinally.

The V gene is TRBV5-1, the J gene TRBJ1-3, with D possibly TRBD1 on 6 matching bases. This sequence originates from a man between 18 and 29 years old with COVID-19, enrolled during active disease. Sequenced sample: peripheral blood. The CDR3 DNA reads TGCGCCAGCAGCTTAGTGGGGGCGCTTTCTGGAAACACCATATATTTT. Protein sequence: CASSLVGALSGNTIYF.